The rows below give T cell receptor beta chains drawn from one sample of a study of blood T cell repertoires in COVID-19. TCRdb's copy holds only in-frame clones and misses some; the assay was immunoSEQ multiplex PCR. The data show 75,000 to 95,000 clones, about 71% seen once. Sequences were obtained from peripheral blood. The source of these receptors is a woman in her fifties or sixties in a cohort sampled during active or convalescent COVID-19. The CDR3 runs from the conserved cysteine through the conserved F or W. D genes are given only for firm matches. Not every row has a clone size; where given, it reads once, few, many or a size class.

-	TRBV29-1	TRBD1	TRBJ1-1	TGCAGCGTCCGACAGGGGGCGGGCGTCACTGAAGCTTTCTTT	CSVRQGAGVTEAFF
-	TRBV19	-	TRBJ2-1	TGTGCCAGTAGTTTTGTGGGGGCCCTCAATGAGCAGTTCTTC	CASSFVGALNEQFF
-	TRBV20-1	TRBD2	TRBJ2-1	TGCAGTGCTAGTCAGGGACTAGCGGGGGGCGAGCAGTTCTTC	CSASQGLAGGEQFF
-	TRBV1	-	TRBJ2-1	TGCACCAGCAGCCAAGCCCGGGACAGGGCTTGCGATGAGCAGTTCTTC	CTSSQARDRACDEQFF
-	TRBV28	-	TRBJ1-5	TGTGCCAGCAGTTTAGGGGGGTCGCCCCAGCATTTT	CASSLGGSPQHF
few	TRBV28	-	TRBJ1-6	TGTGCCAGCAGTGCCTCGTTAGCAGGGAGGAATTCACCCCTCCACTTT	CASSASLAGRNSPLHF
-	TRBV5-1	TRBD1	TRBJ2-6	TGCGCCAGCAGCTTTGGGACAGGGGAGGCTGGGGCCAACGTCCTGACTTTC	CASSFGTGEAGANVLTF
-	TRBV7-6	-	TRBJ2-7	TGTGCCAGCAGCCCCCTCTTCCTGGAACAGGGTGCCTACGAGCAGTACTTC	CASSPLFLEQGAYEQYF
-	TRBV9	-	TRBJ1-1	TGTGCCAGCAGCATCTCCTCTTTAGCCGGAAGTGGTGCCACTGAAGCTTTCTTT	CASSISSLAGSGATEAFF
-	TRBV18	-	TRBJ1-3	TGTGCCAGCTCACAAGGGGATGACACCATATATTTT	CASSQGDDTIYF
few	TRBV28	TRBD1	TRBJ1-5	TGTGCCAGCATCCCTCCCGGGACAGGGGGCTTTCAGCCCCAGCATTTT	CASIPPGTGGFQPQHF
-	TRBV11-2	TRBD1	TRBJ1-1	TGTGCCAGCAGCTTTCGGGACAGGGGAAACTTGAACACTGAAGCTTTCTTT	CASSFRDRGNLNTEAFF
-	TRBV5-1	-	TRBJ1-1	TGCGCCAGCAGATTCGACGATGACTTCGGATGGACTGAAGCTTTCTTT	CASRFDDDFGWTEAFF
-	TRBV19	-	TRBJ1-3	TGTGCCAGTAGCGCGATCACTGGAAACACCATATATTTT	CASSAITGNTIYF
-	TRBV4-2	TRBD2	TRBJ2-5	TGTGCCAGCAGCCAACGACCTAACGACGGGGGGGGCCCTCAAGAGACCCAGTACTTC	CASSQRPNDGGGPQETQYF
-	TRBV29-1	-	TRBJ2-2	TGCAGCGTTGAAGGGTCCAGGGGCGCGAACACCGGGGAGCTGTTTTTT	CSVEGSRGANTGELFF
few	TRBV5-8	TRBD2	TRBJ2-2	TGTGCCAGCAGCTTGACGGGACTAGTTGCCGGGGAGCTGTTTTTT	CASSLTGLVAGELFF
few	TRBV18	-	TRBJ1-5	TGTGCCAGCTCACCCCAGGGGTATAGCAATCAGCCCCAGCATTTT	CASSPQGYSNQPQHF
-	TRBV30	TRBD1	TRBJ2-3	TGTGCCTGGAGGCATCTGAGGACAGGGGGCATTGGTACGCAGTATTTT	CAWRHLRTGGIGTQYF
few	TRBV4-2	-	TRBJ1-2	TGTGCCAGCAGCCAAGAATCAACAGGGATCTACTATGGCTACACCTTC	CASSQESTGIYYGYTF
-	TRBV27	-	TRBJ1-5	TGTGCCAGCAGTTTACGTGGCAATCAGCCCCAGCATTTT	CASSLRGNQPQHF
few	TRBV2	-	TRBJ1-6	TGTGCCAGCAGGTTGACAATCACCAATTCACCCCTCCACTTT	CASRLTITNSPLHF
few	TRBV19	-	TRBJ1-6	TGTGCCAGTAGTCCATCACAGGGCGCCTATAATTCACCCCTCCACTTT	CASSPSQGAYNSPLHF
-	TRBV18	-	TRBJ1-5	TGTGCCAGCTCACCCTTAGACTCGGTAGGCAATCAGCCCCAGCATTTT	CASSPLDSVGNQPQHF
once	TRBV7-8	-	TRBJ1-4	TGTGCCAGCAGCTTAGTTCCGAAGGGAGCAACTAATGAAAAACTGTTTTTT	CASSLVPKGATNEKLFF
-	TRBV25-1	-	TRBJ2-3	TGTGCCAGCAGTGAAGGGGGGTTCCCAGATACGCAGTATTTT	CASSEGGFPDTQYF
-	TRBV7-2	-	TRBJ2-5	TGTGCCAGCAGCCCCAGCCGGGGTTGGGAGACCCAGTACTTC	CASSPSRGWETQYF
many	TRBV5-6	-	TRBJ1-2	TGTGCCAGCAGCTTGGACGTAGGAGCTAACTATGGCTACACCTTC	CASSLDVGANYGYTF
-	TRBV5-1	TRBD2	TRBJ2-5	TGCGCCAGCAGCGAAACGGGGGGACGGGAGACCCAGTACTTC	CASSETGGRETQYF
-	TRBV4-1	-	TRBJ2-6	TGCGCCAGCAGCCAAGATGACAGGTCTGGGGCCAACGTCCTGACTTTC	CASSQDDRSGANVLTF
once	TRBV7-2	TRBD1	TRBJ1-2	TGTGCCAGCAGCCGTCCCGGGACAGGGGCGGGTGGCTACACCTTC	CASSRPGTGAGGYTF
-	TRBV7-6	TRBD1	TRBJ2-7	TGTGCCAGCAGCTCTAAGACAGGGCAGTCGCAGTACTTC	CASSSKTGQSQYF
once	TRBV20-1	TRBD2	TRBJ2-1	TGCAGTGCTAGTGCCGGGACTAGCGGGGCCGTGGGGTACAATGAGCAGTTCTTC	CSASAGTSGAVGYNEQFF
-	TRBV5-1	-	TRBJ1-1	TGCGCCAGCAGCTTGGAGAGGCGCCCGAACACTGAAGCTTTCTTT	CASSLERRPNTEAFF
-	TRBV29-1	TRBD2	TRBJ2-5	TGCAGCGTACAGAGCGGGGCCAACCAAGAGACCCAGTACTTC	CSVQSGANQETQYF
-	TRBV5-1	TRBD1	TRBJ2-7	TGCGCCAGCAGCTTGGTTGGGACAGCCTACGAGCAGTACTTC	CASSLVGTAYEQYF
-	TRBV11-1	-	TRBJ2-3	TGTGCCAGCAGCTTAGAGCGGCGAGATACGCAGTATTTT	CASSLERRDTQYF